The sequence of this TCR beta chain was determined in a study of shared clonotypes between healthy human individuals. The wider study: Each donor's CD8 memory used one plate, CD8 naive two, each CD4 subset three. Study conclusions and caveats: It was only blood that was sampled, and tissue repertoires likely differ. When naive CD4 clonotypes were compared across several donors, about 4.9% were shared.

Sequencing was performed with immunoSEQ multiplex PCR; in TCRdb, only in-frame clones are kept and a portion is missing. Found here are a few million clones, more than 90% of them singletons; the top ten hold about 0.13%. Regarding this clone: The antigen remains undetermined.

This CDR3 contains 18 residues. CDR1 is MGHRA, CDR2 YSYEKL, per germline. Trimming took off 4 bases at V and 4 bases at J, with 22 bases between the two ends. Material: naive CD4+ T cells sorted from blood. Regarding subset: CD45RA+ positively selected. This clonotype was obtained from a man younger than 30 in good health. V is TRBV4-1 and J is TRBJ2-2; D is uncertain. CDR3 region: CASSLREPGPWPTGELFF. The CDR3 DNA reads as TGCGCCAGCAGCCTGCGAGAACCGGGCCCTTGGCCCACCGGGGAGCTGTTTTTT.